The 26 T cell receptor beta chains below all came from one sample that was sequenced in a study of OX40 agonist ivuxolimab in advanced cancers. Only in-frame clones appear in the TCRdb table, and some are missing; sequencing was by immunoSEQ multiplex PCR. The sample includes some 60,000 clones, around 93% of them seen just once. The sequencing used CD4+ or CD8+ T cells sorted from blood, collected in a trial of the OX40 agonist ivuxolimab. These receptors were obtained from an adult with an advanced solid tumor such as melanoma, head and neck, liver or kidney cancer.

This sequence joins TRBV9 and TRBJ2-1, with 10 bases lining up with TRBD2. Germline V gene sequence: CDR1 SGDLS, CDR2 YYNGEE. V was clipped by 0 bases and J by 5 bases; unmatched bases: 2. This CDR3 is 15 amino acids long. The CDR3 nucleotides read TGTGCCAGCAGCGTAGGGACTAGCGGTAACAATGAGCAGTTCTTC. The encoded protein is CASSVGTSGNNEQFF.

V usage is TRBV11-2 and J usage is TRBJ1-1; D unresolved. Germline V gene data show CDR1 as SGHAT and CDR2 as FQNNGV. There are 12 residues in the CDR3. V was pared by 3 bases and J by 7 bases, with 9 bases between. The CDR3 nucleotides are TGTGCCAGCAGCTTTGATTGGGGTGAAGCTTTCTTT. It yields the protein CASSFDWGEAFF.

CDR3 nucleotides: TGTGCCAGCAGCTTCCCGACGGTTCAGCATGGCTACACCTTC. Amino acid sequence: CASSFPTVQHGYTF. V and J are TRBV7-2 and TRBJ1-2; no reliable D call. Germline loops: CDR1 SGHTA, CDR2 FQGNSA. Trimming cost V 3 bases and J 6 bases, with 14 bases left between them. The CDR3 runs 14 residues.

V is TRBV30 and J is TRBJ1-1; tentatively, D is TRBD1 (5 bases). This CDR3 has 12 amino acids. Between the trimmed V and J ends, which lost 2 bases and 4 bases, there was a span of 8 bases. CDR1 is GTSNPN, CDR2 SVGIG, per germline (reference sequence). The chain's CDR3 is CAWSRRGTEAFF. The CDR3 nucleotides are TGTGCCTGGAGTAGAAGGGGCACTGAAGCTTTCTTT.

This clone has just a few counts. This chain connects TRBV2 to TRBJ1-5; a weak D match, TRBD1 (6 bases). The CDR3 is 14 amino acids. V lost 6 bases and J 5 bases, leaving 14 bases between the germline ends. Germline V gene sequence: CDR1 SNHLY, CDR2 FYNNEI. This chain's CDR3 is CASRPDRYDQPQHF. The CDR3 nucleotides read TGTGCCAGCAGGCCCGACAGGTACGATCAGCCCCAGCATTTT.

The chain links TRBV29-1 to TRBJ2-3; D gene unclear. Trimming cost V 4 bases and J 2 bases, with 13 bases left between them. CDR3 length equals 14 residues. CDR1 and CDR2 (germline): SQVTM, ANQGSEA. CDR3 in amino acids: CSVVDRAVTDTQYF. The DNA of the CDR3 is TGCAGCGTTGTCGATCGGGCAGTCACAGATACGCAGTATTTT.

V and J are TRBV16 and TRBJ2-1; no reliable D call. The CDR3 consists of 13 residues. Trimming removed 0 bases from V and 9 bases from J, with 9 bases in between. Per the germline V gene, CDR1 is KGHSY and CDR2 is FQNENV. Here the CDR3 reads CASSQSTTGEQFF. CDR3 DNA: TGTGCCAGCAGCCAATCGACGACGGGTGAGCAGTTCTTC.

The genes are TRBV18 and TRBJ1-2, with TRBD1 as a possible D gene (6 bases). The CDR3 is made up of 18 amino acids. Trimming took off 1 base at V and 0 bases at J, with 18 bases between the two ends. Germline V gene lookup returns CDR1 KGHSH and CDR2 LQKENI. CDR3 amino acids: CASSPRTGGQAANYGYTF. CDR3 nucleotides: TGTGCCAGCTCACCACGGACTGGGGGCCAGGCCGCTAACTATGGCTACACCTTC. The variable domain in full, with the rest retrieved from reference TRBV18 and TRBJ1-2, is NAGVMQNPRHLVRRRGQEARLRCSPMKGHSHVYWYRQLPEEGLKFMVYLQKENIIDESGMPKERFSAEFPKEGPSILRIQQVVRGDSAAYFCASSPRTGGQAANYGYTFGSGTRLTVV.

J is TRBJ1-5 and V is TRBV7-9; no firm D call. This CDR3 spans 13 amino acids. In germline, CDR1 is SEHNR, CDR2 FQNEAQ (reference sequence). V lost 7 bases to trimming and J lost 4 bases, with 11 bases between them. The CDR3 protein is CASTQSGNQPQHF. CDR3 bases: TGTGCCAGCACCCAATCGGGGAATCAGCCCCAGCATTTT.

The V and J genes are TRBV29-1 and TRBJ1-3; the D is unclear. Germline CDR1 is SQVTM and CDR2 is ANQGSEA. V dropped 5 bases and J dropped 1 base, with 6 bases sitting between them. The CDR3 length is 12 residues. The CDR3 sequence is CSVLVSGNTIYF. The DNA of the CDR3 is TGCAGCGTTCTGGTTTCTGGAAACACCATATATTTT.

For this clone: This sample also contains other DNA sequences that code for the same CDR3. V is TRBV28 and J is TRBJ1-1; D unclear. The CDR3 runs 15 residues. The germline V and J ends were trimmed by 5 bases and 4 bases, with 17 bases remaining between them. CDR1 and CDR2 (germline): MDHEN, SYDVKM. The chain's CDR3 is CASSPRQGVSTEAFF. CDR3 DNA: TGTGCCAGCAGTCCGCGGCAAGGTGTTAGCACTGAAGCTTTCTTT.

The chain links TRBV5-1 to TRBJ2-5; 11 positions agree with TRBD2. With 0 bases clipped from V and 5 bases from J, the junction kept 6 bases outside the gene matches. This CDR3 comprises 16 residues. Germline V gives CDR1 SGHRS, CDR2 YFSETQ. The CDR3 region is CASSLVAGGTGETQYF. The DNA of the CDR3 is TGCGCCAGCAGCTTGGTAGCGGGAGGGACCGGGGAGACCCAGTACTTC.

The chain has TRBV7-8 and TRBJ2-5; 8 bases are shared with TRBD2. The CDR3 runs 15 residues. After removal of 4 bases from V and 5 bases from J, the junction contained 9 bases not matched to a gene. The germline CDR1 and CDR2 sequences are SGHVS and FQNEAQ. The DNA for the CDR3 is TGTGCCAGCAGCTCCCCGGGTAGCGGGAAGGAGACCCAGTACTTC. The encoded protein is CASSSPGSGKETQYF.

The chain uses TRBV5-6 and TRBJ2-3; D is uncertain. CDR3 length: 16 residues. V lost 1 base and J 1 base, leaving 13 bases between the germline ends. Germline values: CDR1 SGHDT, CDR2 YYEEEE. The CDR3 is CASSLLTGSGTDTQYF. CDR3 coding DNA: TGTGCCAGCAGCTTGTTGACGGGTTCGGGCACAGATACGCAGTATTTT.

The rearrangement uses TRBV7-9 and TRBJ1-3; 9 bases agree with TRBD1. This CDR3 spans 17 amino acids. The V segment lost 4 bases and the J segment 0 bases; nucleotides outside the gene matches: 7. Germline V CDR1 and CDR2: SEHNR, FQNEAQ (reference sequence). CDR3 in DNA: TGTGCCAGCAGCTCACAGGACAGGGGTGTCTCTGGAAACACCATATATTTT. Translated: CASSSQDRGVSGNTIYF.

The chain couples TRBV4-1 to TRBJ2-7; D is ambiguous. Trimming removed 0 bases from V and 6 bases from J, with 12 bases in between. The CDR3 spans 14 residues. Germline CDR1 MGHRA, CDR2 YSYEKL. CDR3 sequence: CASSQEVVFGEQYF. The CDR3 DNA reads TGCGCCAGCAGCCAAGAAGTGGTATTCGGCGAGCAGTACTTC.

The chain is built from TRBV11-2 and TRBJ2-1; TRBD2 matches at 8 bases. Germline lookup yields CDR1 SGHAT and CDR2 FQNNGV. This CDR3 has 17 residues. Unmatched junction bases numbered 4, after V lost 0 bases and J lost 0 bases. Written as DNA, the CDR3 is TGTGCCAGCAGCTTAGAAGGGCGGGGGGTCTCCTACAATGAGCAGTTCTTC. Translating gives CASSLEGRGVSYNEQFF.

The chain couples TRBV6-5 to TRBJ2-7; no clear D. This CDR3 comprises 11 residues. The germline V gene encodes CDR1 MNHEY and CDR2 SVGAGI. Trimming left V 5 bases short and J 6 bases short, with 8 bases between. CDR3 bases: TGTGCCAGCAGTAAGGGTGGCGAGCAGTACTTC. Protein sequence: CASSKGGEQYF.

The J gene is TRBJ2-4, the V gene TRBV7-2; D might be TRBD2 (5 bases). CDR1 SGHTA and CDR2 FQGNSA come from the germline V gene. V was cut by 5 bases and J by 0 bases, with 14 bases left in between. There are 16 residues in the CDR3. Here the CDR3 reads CASSPAAGLAKNIQYF. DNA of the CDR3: TGTGCCAGCAGCCCCGCGGCGGGCCTAGCCAAAAACATTCAGTACTTC.

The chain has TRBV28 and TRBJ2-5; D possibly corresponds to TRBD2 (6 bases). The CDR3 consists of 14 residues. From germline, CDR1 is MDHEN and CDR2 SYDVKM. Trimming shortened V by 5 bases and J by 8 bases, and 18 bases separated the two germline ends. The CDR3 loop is CASSPGTPAGTQYF. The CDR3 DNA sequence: TGTGCCAGCAGTCCTGGGACTCCTGCCGGCACCCAGTACTTC.

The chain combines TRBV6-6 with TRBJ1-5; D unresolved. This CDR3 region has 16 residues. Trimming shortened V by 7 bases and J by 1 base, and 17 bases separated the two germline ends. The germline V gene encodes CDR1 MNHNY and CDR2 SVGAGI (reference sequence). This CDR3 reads CASTAEREVSNQPQHF. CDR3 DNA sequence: TGTGCCAGCACGGCCGAAAGGGAGGTGAGCAATCAGCCCCAGCATTTT.

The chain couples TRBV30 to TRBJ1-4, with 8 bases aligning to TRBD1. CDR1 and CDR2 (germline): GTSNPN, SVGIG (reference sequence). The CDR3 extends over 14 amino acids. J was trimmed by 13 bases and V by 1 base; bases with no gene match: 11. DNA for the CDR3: TGTGCCTGGAGTGCCAACCCAGGGGGCGGAAGACTGTTTTTT. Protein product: CAWSANPGGGRLFF.

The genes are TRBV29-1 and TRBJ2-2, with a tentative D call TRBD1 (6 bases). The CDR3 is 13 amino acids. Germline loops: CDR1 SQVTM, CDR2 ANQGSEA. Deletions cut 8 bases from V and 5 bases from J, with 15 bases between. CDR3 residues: CSITSTGTGELFF. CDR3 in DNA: TGCAGCATTACGAGTACAGGGACCGGGGAGCTGTTTTTT.

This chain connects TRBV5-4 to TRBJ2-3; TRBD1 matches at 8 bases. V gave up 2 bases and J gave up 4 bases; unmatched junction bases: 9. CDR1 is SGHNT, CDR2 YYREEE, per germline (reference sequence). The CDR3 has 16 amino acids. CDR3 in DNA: TGTGCCAGCAGCTTTCGGGCAGGGGGCGGGGCAGATACGCAGTATTTT. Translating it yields CASSFRAGGGADTQYF.

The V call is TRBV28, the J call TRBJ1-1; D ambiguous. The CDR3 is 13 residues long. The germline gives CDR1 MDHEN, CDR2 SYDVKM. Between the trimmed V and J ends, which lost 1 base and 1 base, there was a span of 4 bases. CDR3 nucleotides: TGTGCCAGCAGTTTATTAGGGAACACTGAAGCTTTCTTT. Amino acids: CASSLLGNTEAFF.

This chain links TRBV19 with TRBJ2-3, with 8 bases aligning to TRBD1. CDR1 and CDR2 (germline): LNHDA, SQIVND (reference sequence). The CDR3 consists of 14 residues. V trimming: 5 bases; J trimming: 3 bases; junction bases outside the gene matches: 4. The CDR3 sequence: CASSVGQGTDTQYF. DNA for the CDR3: TGTGCCAGTAGTGTCGGACAGGGTACAGATACGCAGTATTTT. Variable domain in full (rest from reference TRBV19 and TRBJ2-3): DGGITQSPKYLFRKEGQNVTLSCEQNLNHDAMYWYRQDPGQGLRLIYYSQIVNDFQKGDIAEGYSVSREKKESFPLTVTSAQKNPTAFYLCASSVGQGTDTQYFGPGTRLTVL.